This T cell receptor beta chain is from a study of blood T cell repertoires in COVID-19. Study-level background: PBMCs, B-cell-depleted T cells, or T cells provided the cDNA or gDNA that made up the material.

As processed by the authors: The assay estimated nucleated cells by amplifying reference gene primers. The assay was immunoSEQ multiplex PCR, and TCRdb's table has in-frame clones only and misses some. Clonal size and the V and J genes are those of that table, whereas D and trimming came from the DNA. The sample carries 280,000 or so clones, approximately 89% recorded once. This CDR3 spans 18 amino acids. Individuals in the exposed group had encountered a COVID-19 case within 2 weeks preceding study entry. The chain is built from TRBV21-1 and TRBJ2-3; the DNA was not used to check the table's D call, TRBD2. TRBV21-1 is a known pseudogene. Sequencing was carried out using PBMCs or T cells enriched from blood (not recorded which). The source is a woman aged 50 to 60 who had been exposed to COVID-19. In DNA form, the CDR3 reads TGTGCCAGCAGCAAACCCCGGGGGGGGTGCCCCCCCACAGATACGCAGTATTTT. Its translation: CASSKPRGGCPPTDTQYF.